A selection of T cell receptor beta chains follows, all from one sample in a study of T cells in localized non-small cell lung cancer. The protocol was immunoSEQ multiplex PCR, while the TCRdb copy is restricted to in-frame clones and leaves out a portion. Of some 36,000 clones listed, about nine tenths are singletons. The material was peripheral blood mononuclear cells, obtained before any cancer treatment. The receptor set was obtained from a male donor aged 60 or over with stage II lung adenocarcinoma. Each CDR3 is given with its conserved first and last residue.

CDR3 protein	V gene	J gene
CASSLRTSVTTDTQYF	TRBV5-4	TRBJ2-3
CASSLQGFLNTEAFF	TRBV4-1	TRBJ1-1
CASRKGSGGNTGELFF	TRBV6-6	TRBJ2-2
CASSRGGPRDEQYF	TRBV25-1	TRBJ2-7
CASSWTSGRREQFF	TRBV19	TRBJ2-1
CASSDNYGYTF	TRBV4-1	TRBJ1-2
CASGEGGTGDTQYF	TRBV5-1	TRBJ2-3
CASSQTGASGTIYF	TRBV7-3	TRBJ1-3
CASSAAPAGGNTGELFF	TRBV11-2	TRBJ2-2
CASRMRMGGEQYF	TRBV5-6	TRBJ2-7